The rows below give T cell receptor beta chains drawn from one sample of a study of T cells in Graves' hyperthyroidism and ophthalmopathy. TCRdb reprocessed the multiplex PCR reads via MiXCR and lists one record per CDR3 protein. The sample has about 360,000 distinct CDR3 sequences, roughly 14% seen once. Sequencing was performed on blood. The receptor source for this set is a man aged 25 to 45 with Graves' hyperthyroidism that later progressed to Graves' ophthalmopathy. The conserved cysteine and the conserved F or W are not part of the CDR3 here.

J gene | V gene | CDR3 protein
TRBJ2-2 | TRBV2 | ASGDRGGPTGELF
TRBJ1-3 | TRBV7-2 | ASSWKTGGSGNTIY
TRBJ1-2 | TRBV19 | ASTPGRTDYGYT
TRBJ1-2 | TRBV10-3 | AISEDSGQGRGYT
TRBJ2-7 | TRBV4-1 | ASSHGSGSSYEQY
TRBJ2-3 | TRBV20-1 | SARDFRADTQY
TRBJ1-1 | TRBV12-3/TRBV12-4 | ASSFPLAGEAF
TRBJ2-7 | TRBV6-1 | ASNRAGEGRY
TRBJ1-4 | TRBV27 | ASSTGPATNEKLF
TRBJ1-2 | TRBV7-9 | ASSLDGGYGYT
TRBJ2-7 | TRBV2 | ASSEGDRGAEQY
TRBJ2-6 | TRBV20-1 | SASLSGISGANVPT
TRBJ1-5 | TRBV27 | ASSDRGSQPQH
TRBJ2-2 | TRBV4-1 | ASSPRGTNGELF
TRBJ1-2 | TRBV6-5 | ASSSTSRRSYGYT
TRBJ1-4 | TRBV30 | AWSGEKLF
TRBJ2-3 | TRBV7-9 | ASSFRWGSTDTQY
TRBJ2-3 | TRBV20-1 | SATDRGRADTQY
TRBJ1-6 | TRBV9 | ASSPAGGRTGSSYNSPLH
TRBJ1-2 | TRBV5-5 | ASSLDYNYGYT
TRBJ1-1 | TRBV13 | ASSSTGESMNTEAF
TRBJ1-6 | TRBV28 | ASSLGGGGGSPLH
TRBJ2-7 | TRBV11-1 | ASSRNRDVEQY
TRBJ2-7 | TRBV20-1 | SAREPRTPNYEQY
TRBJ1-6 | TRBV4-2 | ASSLITGEAYGSYNSPLH
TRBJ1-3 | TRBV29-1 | SVEAGAVGNTIY
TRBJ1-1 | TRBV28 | ASSLVGVHTEAF
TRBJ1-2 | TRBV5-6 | ASSFRTTGGYT
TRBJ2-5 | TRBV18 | ASSPRTGHRETQY
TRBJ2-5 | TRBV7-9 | ASSSQSGGQETQY
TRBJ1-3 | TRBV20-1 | SARRGNAGNTIY
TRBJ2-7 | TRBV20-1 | STPVGQEQY
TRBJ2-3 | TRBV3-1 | ASSLRDREPDTQY
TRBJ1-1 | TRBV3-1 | ASSQFGTAEAF
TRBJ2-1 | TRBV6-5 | ASSYLAGTDEQF
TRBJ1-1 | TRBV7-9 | ASSAVGVTEAF
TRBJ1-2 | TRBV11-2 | ASSLVRGSNYGYT
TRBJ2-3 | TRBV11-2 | ASSKPSSGGLTDTQY
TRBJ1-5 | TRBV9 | ASSVGDRRNQPQH
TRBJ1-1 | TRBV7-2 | ASSLGQIVNTEAF
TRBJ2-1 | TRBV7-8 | ASSRPGLAGGVNEQF
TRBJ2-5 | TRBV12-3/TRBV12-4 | ASSPRTSWETQY
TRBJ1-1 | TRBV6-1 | ASSEPGAPINTEAF
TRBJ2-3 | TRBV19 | ASSIYLAGPTPDTQY
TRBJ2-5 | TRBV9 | ASSVGGMQETQY
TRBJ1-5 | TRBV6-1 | ASSVHIPGQLYSNQPQH
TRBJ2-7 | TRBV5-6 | ASSLGQHYEQY
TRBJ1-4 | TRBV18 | ASSPPGQSLEKLF
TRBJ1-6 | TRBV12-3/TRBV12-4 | ASRRGFDSPLH
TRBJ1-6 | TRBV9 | ASSGTGDRSPLH
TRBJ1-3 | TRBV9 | ASSVDTGNTIY
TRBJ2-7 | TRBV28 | ASSLWGVGNRGEQY
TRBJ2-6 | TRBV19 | ATSGANVLT
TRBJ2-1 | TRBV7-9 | ASSYLAGGFYNEQF
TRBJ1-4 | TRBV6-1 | ASREAQGNEKLF
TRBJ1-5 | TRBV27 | ASSILGQPNQPQH
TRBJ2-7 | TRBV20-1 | SARAEWRGGYEQY
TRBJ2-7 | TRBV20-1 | SARGTILSYEQY